The 14 T cell receptor beta chains below were found in one sample sequenced in a study of blood T cells in healthy people across ages. Through a sample-barcoded 5' primer and a J-beta primer mix, a second PCR was run for roughly 6 to 11 cycles. TCRdb reprocessed the 5' RACE reads with MiXCR, giving one entry per CDR3 protein. The table records hundreds of thousands of distinct CDR3 sequences, over 45% of them present only once. The sample was blood. The receptor source for this set is a woman aged 60-70 years in good health.

This chain connects TRBV27 to TRBJ2-3; D gene unclear. CDR1 MNHEY and CDR2 SMNVEV come from the germline V gene (reference sequence). The CDR3 has 16 residues. Trimming cost V 5 bases and J 0 bases, with 15 bases left between them. CDR3 sequence (DNA): TGTGCCAGCAGTCTCCTTAGAAAGTTAAGCACAGATACGCAGTATTTT. Residues: CASSLLRKLSTDTQYF.

This clonotype was observed a few times. The chain carries TRBV20-1 and TRBJ2-1; TRBD2 aligns across 11 bases. With V trimmed by 5 bases and J by 9 bases, 9 bases remained unmatched. Germline V gene sequence: CDR1 DFQATT, CDR2 SNEGSKA (reference sequence). The CDR3 consists of 14 residues. CDR3 in DNA: TGCAGTGCTGACCGACTAGCGGGACGAGGTGAGCAGTTCTTC. Amino acids: CSADRLAGRGEQFF.

This rearrangement joins TRBV20-1 to TRBJ2-4; 8 bases match TRBD1. This CDR3 contains 14 residues. The germline gives CDR1 DFQATT, CDR2 SNEGSKA (reference sequence). The CDR3 DNA is TGCAGGGGGAGCGCCGCAGGGGGCAGGAACATTCAGTACTTC. It translates to CRGSAAGGRNIQYF.

This clonotype was seen only a few times. The rearrangement uses TRBV5-1 and TRBJ2-7, with TRBD1 matching 10 bases. Trimming took 4 bases from V and 7 from J; bases not matched to a gene: 11. CDR1 and CDR2 (germline): SGHRS, YFSETQ. This CDR3 has 15 amino acids. The CDR3 spells CASSRGTGEYNEQYF. In DNA, the CDR3 is TGCGCCAGCAGCCGGGGGACAGGGGAATACAATGAGCAGTACTTC.

This clonotype was detected ten times or more. The genes are TRBV7-2 and TRBJ1-2; no clear D gene. The CDR3 has 15 amino acids. From germline, CDR1 is SGHTA and CDR2 FQGNSA. Trimming pared 3 bases from V and 5 bases from J, leaving 16 bases between. CDR3 residues: CASSFPDPAKYGYTF. Here the CDR3 DNA reads TGTGCCAGCAGCTTCCCCGACCCGGCCAAATATGGCTACACCTTC.

The chain combines TRBV7-3 with TRBJ2-3; D is possibly TRBD1 (6 bases). Deletions cut 3 bases from V and 2 bases from J, with 12 bases between. Germline CDR1 is SGHTA and CDR2 is FQGTGA. The CDR3 length is 15 residues. DNA for the CDR3: TGTGCCAGCAGCTTGGGGGCTCCCACCACAGATACGCAGTATTTT. Translating it yields CASSLGAPTTDTQYF.

V gene TRBV4-2 combines with J gene TRBJ2-2, with TRBD1 matching over 12 bases. V was clipped by 3 bases and J by 8 bases; unmatched bases: 7. Germline V gives CDR1 LGHNA, CDR2 YNFKEQ. This CDR3 is 16 amino acids long. The CDR3 DNA follows: TGTGCCAGCAGCCATCGGGGACAGGGGGCTTGGGGGGAGCTGTTTTTT. Residues: CASSHRGQGAWGELFF.

The genes are TRBV20-1 and TRBJ2-1, with D possibly being TRBD2 (6 bases). V lost 6 bases and J lost 9, with 27 bases in between. The germline CDR1 and CDR2 sequences are DFQATT and SNEGSKA (reference sequence). The CDR3 totals 16 residues. CDR3 in amino acids: CSAKGLGKAGYSEQFF. DNA of the CDR3: TGCAGTGCAAAGGGGTTGGGTAAAGCGGGTTATAGTGAGCAGTTCTTC.

In this sample, this clonotype turned up a few times. The chain has TRBV12-3 or TRBV12-4 and TRBJ1-5; D remains unclear. The CDR3 loop spans 13 amino acids. The V and J ends lost 6 bases and 1 base respectively, with 7 bases between them. The CDR3 nucleotides read TGTGCCAGCAGCCTCACCAGCAATCAGCCCCAGCATTTT. Its protein product is CASSLTSNQPQHF.

This clonotype came up once. CDR3 protein: CASSSHGIQDAEQYF. CDR3 in DNA: TGTGCCAGCAGCTCGCATGGAATACAGGACGCTGAGCAGTACTTC. J is TRBJ2-5 and V is TRBV11-2; weak D call: TRBD1 (5 bases). CDR1 is SGHAT, CDR2 FQNNGV, per germline. The CDR3 has 15 amino acids. V was cut by 4 bases and J by 11 bases, with 23 bases left in between.

This clonotype turned up a few times. This chain links TRBV6-2 or TRBV6-3 with TRBJ1-1, with TRBD1 as a possible D gene (5 bases). The CDR3 runs to 12 residues. CDR1 is MNHEY and CDR2 is SVGEGT in the germline V gene. With 8 bases removed from V and 3 bases from J, the gap between germline ends came to 10 bases. The CDR3 spells CASGGAYTEAFF. CDR3 DNA sequence: TGTGCCAGCGGCGGGGCTTACACTGAAGCTTTCTTT.

The chain links TRBV29-1 to TRBJ2-1; D uncertain. The germline V and J ends were trimmed by 5 bases and 9 bases, with 11 bases remaining between them. This CDR3 is built from 11 residues. Germline V gives CDR1 SQVTM, CDR2 ANQGSEA. The CDR3 DNA sequence: TGCAGCGTTAAGCCCATACCTGAGCAGTTCTTC. Translation: CSVKPIPEQFF.

There are a few counts of this clonotype. The V gene is TRBV28, the J gene TRBJ1-2; D gene ambiguous. The germline V and J ends were trimmed by 8 bases and 0 bases, with 13 bases remaining between them. CDR1 and CDR2 (germline): MDHEN, SYDVKM. The CDR3 contains 14 residues. The CDR3 region is CASGRPGANYGYTF. For the CDR3, the DNA is TGTGCCAGCGGAAGACCCGGCGCTAACTATGGCTACACCTTC.

This clonotype was recorded a few times. This chain uses TRBV7-9 with TRBJ1-6; D is possibly TRBD1 (6 bases). This CDR3 is 17 amino acids long. Between the trimmed V and J ends, which lost 5 bases and 0 bases, there was a span of 14 bases. CDR1 SEHNR and CDR2 FQNEAQ come from the germline V gene (reference sequence). This CDR3 reads CASSVAGASSYNSPLHF. For the CDR3, the DNA is TGTGCCAGCAGCGTGGCAGGGGCTAGCTCCTATAATTCACCCCTCCACTTT.